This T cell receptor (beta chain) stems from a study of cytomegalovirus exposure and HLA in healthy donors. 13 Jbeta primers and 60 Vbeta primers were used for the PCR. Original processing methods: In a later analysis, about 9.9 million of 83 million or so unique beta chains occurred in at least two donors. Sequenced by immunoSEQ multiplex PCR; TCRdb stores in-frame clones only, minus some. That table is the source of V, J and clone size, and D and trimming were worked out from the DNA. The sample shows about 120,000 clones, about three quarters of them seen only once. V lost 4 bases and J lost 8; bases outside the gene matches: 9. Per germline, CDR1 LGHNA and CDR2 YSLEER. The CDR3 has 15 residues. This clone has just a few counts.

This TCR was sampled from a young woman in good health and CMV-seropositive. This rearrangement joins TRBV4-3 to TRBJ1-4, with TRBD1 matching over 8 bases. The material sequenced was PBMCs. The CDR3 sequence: CASSPQGAHREKLFF. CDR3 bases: TGCGCCAGCAGCCCCCAGGGGGCGCATAGGGAAAAACTGTTTTTT.